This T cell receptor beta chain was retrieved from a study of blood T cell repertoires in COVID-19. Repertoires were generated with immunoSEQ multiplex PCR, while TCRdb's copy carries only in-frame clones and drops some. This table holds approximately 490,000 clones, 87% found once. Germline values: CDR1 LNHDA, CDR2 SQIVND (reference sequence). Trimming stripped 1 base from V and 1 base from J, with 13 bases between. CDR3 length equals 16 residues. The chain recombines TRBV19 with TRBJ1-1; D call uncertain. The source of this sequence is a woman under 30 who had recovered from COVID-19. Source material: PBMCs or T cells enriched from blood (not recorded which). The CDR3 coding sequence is TGTGCCAGTAGTATAGGGGCTTGGTCTCCGAACACTGAAGCTTTCTTT. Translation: CASSIGAWSPNTEAFF.